The next 29 T cell receptor beta chains were all read from a single sample in a study of blood T cell repertoires in COVID-19. The table came from immunoSEQ multiplex PCR; TCRdb's copy has only in-frame clones and leaves some out. The repertoire consists of about 120,000 clones, with over 65% occurring once and the leading ten covering under 2.5%. The source material was peripheral blood. The receptors shown here come from a man aged 30 to 45 with acute or convalescent COVID-19.

The V call is TRBV7-3, the J call TRBJ2-3; D remains unclear. The CDR3 has 15 residues. The V end was cut by 4 bases, the J end by 2 bases, with 13 bases between. Germline CDR1 and CDR2: SGHTA and FQGTGA. In nucleotides, the CDR3 is TGTGCCAGCAGCTCAACCGGGTCGTACACAGATACGCAGTATTTT. It yields the protein CASSSTGSYTDTQYF.

The chain combines TRBV9 with TRBJ2-1, with TRBD1 as a possible D gene (6 bases). Germline lookup yields CDR1 SGDLS and CDR2 YYNGEE. Trimming removed 0 bases at V and 6 bases at J, with 10 bases between. The CDR3 covers 14 residues. CDR3 loop: CASSVDQGPNEQFF. The DNA of the CDR3 is TGTGCCAGCAGCGTAGACCAGGGGCCCAATGAGCAGTTCTTC.

The V gene is TRBV7-2, the J gene TRBJ1-4; no definite D call. Germline loops: CDR1 SGHTA, CDR2 FQGNSA. CDR3 size: 16 residues. The ends were cut back, 2 bases at V and 0 bases at J, with 10 bases in the middle. CDR3 residues: CASSLSIGTTNEKLFF. The CDR3 DNA is TGTGCCAGCAGCTTATCAATCGGTACAACTAATGAAAAACTGTTTTTT.

The chain recombines TRBV29-1 with TRBJ2-7; D is possibly TRBD1 (6 bases). The CDR3 is 13 amino acids. V was clipped by 3 bases and J by 5 bases, with 14 bases between them. Germline V gene data show CDR1 as SQVTM and CDR2 as ANQGSEA. CDR3 sequence (DNA): TGCAGCGTTGAGGGGGCTCTCCTCCACGAGCAGTACTTC. This gives the protein CSVEGALLHEQYF.

The chain employs TRBV18 and TRBJ1-3, with a possible D match to TRBD1 (6 bases). The V gene lost 6 bases and the J gene lost 4 bases, with 10 bases spanning the gap. The CDR3 has 13 amino acids. Germline lookup yields CDR1 KGHSH and CDR2 LQKENI. CDR3 protein: CASSPGQGNTIYF. The CDR3 bases are TGTGCCAGCTCCCCGGGACAAGGAAACACCATATATTTT.

The gene calls are TRBV6-6 and TRBJ1-2, with 9 bases lining up with TRBD1. V lost 5 bases to trimming and J lost 1 base; unmatched junction nucleotides: 8. The CDR3 extends over 16 amino acids. Germline assignment: CDR1 MNHNY and CDR2 SVGAGI (reference sequence). The CDR3 region is CASSPGQGLGNYGYTF. The CDR3 DNA sequence: TGTGCCAGCAGTCCGGGACAGGGTCTGGGTAACTATGGCTACACCTTC.

The V call is TRBV9, the J call TRBJ1-2, with D hard to call. The V and J ends lost 0 bases and 4 bases respectively, with 7 bases between them. The CDR3 totals 13 residues. Germline V gives CDR1 SGDLS, CDR2 YYNGEE. CDR3 sequence (DNA): TGTGCCAGCAGCGTAGGGGAGGGCTATGGCTACACCTTC. Its protein is CASSVGEGYGYTF.

The J gene is TRBJ2-7, the V gene TRBV2, with 7 nucleotides matching TRBD1. The CDR3 length is 14 residues. The V segment lost 6 bases and the J segment 2 bases; nucleotides outside the gene matches: 7. The V gene's germline CDR1 is SNHLY and CDR2 FYNNEI. CDR3 loop: CASRGRQGPYEQYV. The CDR3 DNA follows: TGTGCCAGCAGAGGGAGACAGGGACCCTACGAGCAGTACGTC.

This sequence joins TRBV19 and TRBJ2-7; 8 positions match TRBD1. Germline-derived CDR1 and CDR2 are LNHDA and SQIVND (reference sequence). This CDR3 is 14 amino acids long. Germline trimming cut 1 base from V and 5 bases from J; bases unmatched to any gene: 4. The CDR3 here is CASSIAQGADEQYF. DNA of the CDR3: TGTGCCAGTAGTATAGCGCAGGGGGCGGACGAGCAGTACTTC.

The gene calls are TRBV4-1 and TRBJ1-4, with 9 bases that match TRBD1. This CDR3 spans 16 amino acids. Germline lookup yields CDR1 MGHRA and CDR2 YSYEKL. V shed 6 bases and J 5 bases; nucleotides not matched to a gene: 10. For the CDR3, the DNA is TGCGCCAGCAGACAGAGACCCGGGACAGGGAATGAAAAACTGTTTTTT. It encodes CASRQRPGTGNEKLFF.

This clone appeared once. V and J are TRBV25-1 and TRBJ2-5; the match to TRBD2 covers 7 bases. Germline CDR1 reads MGHDK; CDR2 reads SYGVNS. The length of the CDR3 is 14 residues. J was trimmed by 6 bases and V by 1 base; bases with no gene match: 5. The CDR3: CASSEFDGRKTQYF. The CDR3 DNA follows: TGTGCCAGCAGTGAATTTGACGGGAGGAAGACCCAGTACTTC.

The chain combines TRBV7-9 with TRBJ1-3; perhaps TRBD1 as D (6 bases). Trimming took off 5 bases at V and 1 base at J, with 18 bases between the two ends. The germline V gene encodes CDR1 SEHNR and CDR2 FQNEAQ (reference sequence). The length of the CDR3 is 17 residues. The CDR3 here is CASSLLSGDISGNTIYF. For the CDR3, the DNA is TGTGCCAGCAGCCTCCTCTCAGGGGACATTTCTGGAAACACCATATATTTT.

The chain combines TRBV29-1 with TRBJ2-3; 7 bases line up with TRBD1. The V gene end was trimmed by 6 bases and the J gene end by 2 bases; junction bases not matched to a gene: 11. The CDR3 has 15 amino acids. Germline CDR1 SQVTM, CDR2 ANQGSEA. The CDR3 DNA reads as TGCAGCGTAGTCGGGACAGTCTCCATCACAGATACGCAGTATTTT. This gives the protein CSVVGTVSITDTQYF.

The chain links TRBV19 to TRBJ2-3; 10 positions agree with TRBD2. The CDR3 runs to 16 residues. Losses at the gene ends were 3 bases for V and 0 bases for J; bases not matched to a gene: 3. Per germline, CDR1 LNHDA and CDR2 SQIVND (reference sequence). The DNA of the CDR3 is TGTGCCAGTAGTATGAGGACTAGCGGAAGCACAGATACGCAGTATTTT. This codes for CASSMRTSGSTDTQYF.

This clone has only one observation. The chain carries TRBV19 and TRBJ2-5; D perhaps matches TRBD2 (6 bases). The V and J ends lost 4 bases and 1 base respectively, with 7 bases between them. In germline, CDR1 is LNHDA, CDR2 SQIVND (reference sequence). The CDR3 has 13 amino acids. CDR3 nucleotide sequence: TGTGCCAGTAGTACGGGGGTCCAAGAGACCCAGTACTTC. Its protein product is CASSTGVQETQYF. Complete variable domain (other parts from reference TRBV19 and TRBJ2-5): DGGITQSPKYLFRKEGQNVTLSCEQNLNHDAMYWYRQDPGQGLRLIYYSQIVNDFQKGDIAEGYSVSREKKESFPLTVTSAQKNPTAFYLCASSTGVQETQYFGPGTRLLVL.

V and J are TRBV27 and TRBJ1-2; tentative D call: TRBD1 (6 bases). V lost 5 bases and J 5 bases, leaving 12 bases between the germline ends. The CDR3 runs to 13 residues. Germline CDR1 MNHEY, CDR2 SMNVEV (reference sequence). The CDR3 sequence is CASSQQGGYGYTF. The CDR3 DNA reads TGTGCCAGCAGTCAACAGGGAGGGTATGGCTACACCTTC.

V and J are TRBV2 and TRBJ2-5; 13 nucleotides agree with TRBD2. Losses at the gene ends were 8 bases for V and 3 bases for J; bases not matched to a gene: 6. Looked up from germline, CDR1 is SNHLY and CDR2 is FYNNEI. The CDR3 consists of 15 residues. This CDR3 reads CASSSGLAGEETQYF. For the CDR3, the DNA is TGTGCCAGCTCATCAGGACTAGCGGGGGAAGAGACCCAGTACTTC. Supplemented by reference TRBV2 and TRBJ2-5, the full variable domain reads EPEVTQTPSHQVTQMGQEVILRCVPISNHLYFYWYRQILGQKVEFLVSFYNNEISEKSEIFDDQFSVERPDGSNFTLKIRSTKLEDSAMYFCASSSGLAGEETQYFGPGTRLLVL.

The chain links TRBV18 to TRBJ1-2; 7 bases agree with TRBD1. J was trimmed by 3 bases and V by 5 bases; bases with no gene match: 3. There are 13 residues in the CDR3. Germline loops: CDR1 KGHSH, CDR2 LQKENI. The CDR3 is CASSRQGDYGYTF. DNA of the CDR3: TGTGCCAGCTCAAGACAGGGCGACTATGGCTACACCTTC.

The genes are TRBV27 and TRBJ1-1; 9 nucleotides agree with TRBD1. This CDR3 has 16 amino acids. Looked up from germline, CDR1 is MNHEY and CDR2 is SMNVEV (reference sequence). With V trimmed by 6 bases and J by 1 base, 9 bases remained unmatched. DNA of the CDR3: TGTGCCAGCAGACAAACAGGGGGCGGGAGGAACACTGAAGCTTTCTTT. Translating it yields CASRQTGGGRNTEAFF.

The chain recombines TRBV19 with TRBJ2-6; 8 bases align to TRBD1. Germline assignment: CDR1 LNHDA and CDR2 SQIVND (reference sequence). V was pared by 6 bases and J by 2 bases, with 6 bases of the junction left unmatched. The CDR3 loop spans 16 amino acids. The CDR3 sequence: CASRQQGVAGANVLTF. CDR3 sequence (DNA): TGTGCCAGTAGACAACAGGGGGTGGCTGGGGCCAACGTCCTGACTTTC.

The genes are TRBV19 and TRBJ1-5, with 7 bases that match TRBD1. The CDR3 covers 17 residues. V lost 3 bases, J lost 0 bases, and 8 bases stayed unmatched. Germline-derived CDR1 and CDR2 are LNHDA and SQIVND (reference sequence). The CDR3 spells CASSILTGPYSNQPQHF. CDR3 bases: TGTGCCAGTAGTATCCTGACAGGGCCCTATAGCAATCAGCCCCAGCATTTT. Combining the CDR3 with reference TRBV19 and TRBJ1-5 gives the whole variable domain DGGITQSPKYLFRKEGQNVTLSCEQNLNHDAMYWYRQDPGQGLRLIYYSQIVNDFQKGDIAEGYSVSREKKESFPLTVTSAQKNPTAFYLCASSILTGPYSNQPQHFGDGTRLSIL.

This clone was seen only once. This chain's CDR3 is CASSSTGTGMNTEAFF. In nucleotides, the CDR3 is TGTGCCAGCAGCTCTACCGGGACAGGGATGAACACTGAAGCTTTCTTT. The rearrangement uses TRBV7-9 and TRBJ1-1, with 9 bases that match TRBD1. Per germline, CDR1 SEHNR and CDR2 FQNEAQ (reference sequence). This CDR3 is 16 amino acids long. Trimming cost V 4 bases and J 0 bases; bases outside gene matches: 6.

CDR3 coding DNA: TGCAGTGCTAGTAGAGCGGAAGCAGATACGCAGTATTTT. Residues: CSASRAEADTQYF. The chain uses TRBV20-1 and TRBJ2-3; D is possibly TRBD2 (5 bases). V lost 3 bases to trimming and J lost 4 bases, with 11 bases between them. The CDR3 covers 13 residues. CDR1 and CDR2 from the germline V gene are DFQATT and SNEGSKA (reference sequence).

The rearrangement joins TRBV15 to TRBJ2-7, with D tentatively TRBD2 (7 bases). V lost 1 base and J 4 bases, leaving 11 bases between the germline ends. The CDR3 covers 14 residues. Germline V gene data show CDR1 as LNHNV and CDR2 as YYDKDF (reference sequence). The CDR3 loop reads CATSRGGGSYEQYF. CDR3 sequence (DNA): TGTGCCACCAGCAGAGGGGGGGGCTCGTACGAGCAGTACTTC.

V usage is TRBV27 and J usage is TRBJ2-6, with no clear D. Trimming left V 6 bases short and J 1 base short, with 4 bases between. CDR3 length: 13 amino acids. Germline loops: CDR1 MNHEY, CDR2 SMNVEV (reference sequence). The CDR3 DNA sequence: TGTGCCAGCAGCTCTTCTGGGGCCAACGTCCTGACTTTC. This translates into CASSSSGANVLTF.

J is TRBJ1-1 and V is TRBV7-9, with D maybe TRBD1 (5 bases). This CDR3 has 15 amino acids. From germline, CDR1 is SEHNR and CDR2 FQNEAQ (reference sequence). Trimming removed 2 bases from V and 0 bases from J, with 10 bases in between. CDR3 sequence: CASSLSGSLNTEAFF. The CDR3 DNA follows: TGTGCCAGCAGCTTATCAGGGTCCCTGAACACTGAAGCTTTCTTT.

The V call is TRBV7-2, the J call TRBJ2-7; D is undetermined. Looked up from germline, CDR1 is SGHTA and CDR2 is FQGNSA. The V end was cut by 5 bases, the J end by 5 bases, with 16 bases between. This CDR3 is built from 14 residues. The CDR3 DNA sequence: TGTGCCAGCAGCCGGGTAGGCCTCCACCACGAGCAGTACTTC. It codes for CASSRVGLHHEQYF.

The DNA for the CDR3 is TGCGCCAGCAGCCAGACACGTGTAGCGGGGGCATCTTACACAGATACGCAGTATTTT. Residues: CASSQTRVAGASYTDTQYF. This rearrangement joins TRBV4-1 to TRBJ2-3; TRBD2 agrees at 9 bases. There are 19 residues in the CDR3. Germline V gene sequence: CDR1 MGHRA, CDR2 YSYEKL. V lost 3 bases and J lost 2; bases outside the gene matches: 15.

This chain links TRBV9 with TRBJ2-5; 7 bases match TRBD2. The CDR3 runs to 14 residues. V shed 4 bases, J shed 5 bases, and the junction held 8 bases outside the gene matches. CDR1 SGDLS and CDR2 YYNGEE come from the germline V gene. The CDR3 DNA is TGTGCCAGCAGCTCCGCGGGAGTTCCCGAGACCCAGTACTTC. Encoded protein: CASSSAGVPETQYF.